These 22 T cell receptor beta chains were sequenced from one sample in a study of CD8 T cells in ankylosing spondylitis. Study conclusions and caveats: One TCR beta motif, made up of eight or nine highly homologous variants, appeared characteristic of ankylosing spondylitis blood.

Their cognate antigens are unknown. Using its own MiXCR run on the 5' RACE reads, TCRdb lists one record per CDR3 protein. This sample has about 220,000 distinct CDR3 sequences, with around 7.9% found just once. The sequencing sample was made of blood, either unsorted or a sorted T cell fraction (not recorded which). The receptors come from a male donor with ankylosing spondylitis.

This clonotype was found many times. The chain has TRBV6-5 and TRBJ1-2; D is uncertain. V shed 0 bases and J shed 4 bases, with 9 bases lying between them. CDR1 and CDR2 from the germline V gene are MNHEY and SVGAGI. The CDR3 is made up of 14 amino acids. The CDR3 DNA sequence: TGTGCCAGCAGTTACTCGACCAGCCCCTATGGCTACACCTTC. Encoded protein: CASSYSTSPYGYTF.

Here the CDR3 reads CASSQDQGPNEKLFF. As DNA, the CDR3 is TGCGCCAGCAGCCAAGATCAAGGTCCTAATGAAAAACTGTTTTTT. This sequence joins TRBV4-3 and TRBJ1-4; the D is unclear. Per germline, CDR1 LGHNA and CDR2 YSLEER. With 0 bases removed from V and 3 bases from J, the gap between germline ends came to 8 bases. This CDR3 has 15 residues.

This clonotype was seen repeatedly, ten times or more. The chain couples TRBV6-5 to TRBJ1-1, with unresolved D. V was cut by 0 bases and J by 2 bases, with 4 bases left in between. The CDR3 contains 13 residues. Germline V gene data show CDR1 as MNHEY and CDR2 as SVGAGI. The CDR3, as DNA: TGTGCCAGCAGTTACTCAGAAAACACTGAAGCTTTCTTT. It is translated as CASSYSENTEAFF.

This rearrangement joins TRBV7-3 to TRBJ2-2, with TRBD1 as a possible D gene (5 bases). Germline V lookup: CDR1 SGHTA, CDR2 FQGTGA. This CDR3 has 15 amino acids. V lost 0 bases to trimming and J lost 4 bases, with 9 bases between them. The DNA for the CDR3 is TGTGCCAGCAGCTTAACCGAAAGGGGCACCGGGGAGCTGTTTTTT. Its translation is CASSLTERGTGELFF.

This clonotype was seen ten or more times. The J gene is TRBJ2-1, the V gene TRBV18; D not certain. With 2 bases removed from V and 1 base from J, the gap between germline ends came to 15 bases. This CDR3 is built from 17 residues. CDR1 is KGHSH and CDR2 is LQKENI in the germline V gene. CDR3 loop: CASSPSFGEVSYNEQFF. The DNA for the CDR3 is TGTGCCAGCTCACCATCCTTTGGCGAGGTATCCTACAATGAGCAGTTCTTC.

In its sample, this clonotype was seen many times. The chain recombines TRBV2 with TRBJ2-7; D is possibly TRBD2 (5 bases). CDR1 is SNHLY and CDR2 is FYNNEI in the germline V gene. V lost 6 bases and J 0 bases, leaving 15 bases between the germline ends. The CDR3 has 15 residues. The CDR3 DNA is TGTGCCAGCAGACCGACACCCGAGGGCTCCTACGAGCAGTACTTC. Its translation is CASRPTPEGSYEQYF.

This chain joins TRBV6-5 and TRBJ1-1, with 8 bases matching TRBD1. CDR1 and CDR2 (germline): MNHEY, SVGAGI. CDR3 length: 15 residues. Trimming at V came to 7 bases and at J to 0 bases, leaving 7 bases not matched to a gene. Written as DNA, the CDR3 is TGTGCCAGCAATTTCGCAGGGGGCCTGAACACTGAAGCTTTCTTT. Translation: CASNFAGGLNTEAFF.

The rearrangement joins TRBV6-1 to TRBJ2-2, with TRBD2 matching over 13 bases. This CDR3 contains 16 residues. The J segment lost 6 bases and the V segment lost 4 bases, leaving 5 bases of the junction unmatched. The germline V gene has CDR1 MNHNS and CDR2 SASEGT. The CDR3, as DNA: TGTGCCAGCAGTGGGACTAGCGGGGGCCAATCCGGGGAGCTGTTTTTT. Its translation is CASSGTSGGQSGELFF.

Many counts were recorded for this clonotype. The genes are TRBV27 and TRBJ1-2, with 8 bases aligning to TRBD1. CDR3 length: 12 residues. The J segment lost 6 bases and the V segment lost 5 bases, leaving 2 bases of the junction unmatched. Germline CDR1 reads MNHEY; CDR2 reads SMNVEV (reference sequence). CDR3 in amino acids: CASSMTGDGYTF. The CDR3 DNA sequence: TGTGCCAGCAGTATGACAGGGGATGGCTACACCTTC.

Ten or more counts support this clonotype. The rearrangement uses TRBV29-1 and TRBJ2-5; D gene ambiguous. This CDR3 contains 16 residues. V lost 0 bases and J 2 bases, leaving 16 bases between the germline ends. The germline V gene has CDR1 SQVTM and CDR2 ANQGSEA. The CDR3 DNA is TGCAGCGTTGAAGATCGGGCCAGCGTTTTACAAGAGACCCAGTACTTC. This codes for CSVEDRASVLQETQYF.

This clonotype was observed at least ten times. The rearrangement joins TRBV3-1 to TRBJ2-7; tentative D call: TRBD2 (5 bases). From germline, CDR1 is LGHDT and CDR2 YNNKEL (reference sequence). The CDR3 is 14 amino acids. V shed 2 bases and J shed 6 bases, with 14 bases lying between them. This CDR3 is CASSQSGISIEQYF. The CDR3 DNA reads TGTGCCAGCAGCCAATCCGGGATAAGTATCGAGCAGTACTTC.

This clonotype was counted ten times or more. The genes are TRBV27 and TRBJ2-1; D uncertain. The germline V gene has CDR1 MNHEY and CDR2 SMNVEV (reference sequence). This CDR3 has 13 amino acids. The germline V and J ends were trimmed by 5 bases and 0 bases, with 5 bases remaining between them. The CDR3 DNA reads as TGTGCCAGCAGTCAGTACTCCTACAATGAGCAGTTCTTC. This codes for CASSQYSYNEQFF.

This clonotype came up many times. V and J are TRBV5-6 and TRBJ1-5, with D uncertain. The V end was cut by 0 bases, the J end by 0 bases, with 4 bases between. This CDR3 spans 14 amino acids. Germline CDR1 is SGHDT and CDR2 is YYEEEE. The CDR3 region has the DNA TGTGCCAGCAGCTTGGACAGTAGCAATCAGCCCCAGCATTTT. The encoded protein is CASSLDSSNQPQHF.

This clonotype was detected ten times or more. This chain joins TRBV24-1 and TRBJ1-2; 10 bases fit TRBD1. The V and J ends lost 4 bases and 8 bases, in that order; junction bases with no gene match: 3. Germline CDR1 reads KGHDR; CDR2 reads SFDVKD. This CDR3 is 13 amino acids long. The DNA for the CDR3 is TGTGCCACCAGTGAGGGGACAGGGGTCGGCTACACCTTC. Translated: CATSEGTGVGYTF.

This clonotype was seen a few times. Given a much more abundant clone one base away, this may be a read error. The V gene is TRBV20-1, the J gene TRBJ2-2, with 7 bases that match TRBD2. This CDR3 contains 14 residues. Trimming at V came to 6 bases and at J to 2 bases, leaving 6 bases not matched to a gene. Looked up from germline, CDR1 is DFQATT and CDR2 is SNEGSKA (reference sequence). The CDR3 region is CSAPASGNTGELFF. CDR3 bases: TGCAGTGCCCCGGCTAGCGGAAACACCGGGGAGCTGTTTTTT.

Ten or more counts support this clonotype. V gene TRBV12-3 or TRBV12-4 combines with J gene TRBJ2-7; D is possibly TRBD2 (6 bases). The V gene lost 6 bases and the J gene lost 4 bases, with 13 bases spanning the gap. The CDR3 contains 13 residues. The DNA for the CDR3 is TGTGCCAGCAGCCCTACACTAGCTTACGAGCAGTACTTC. Translating it yields CASSPTLAYEQYF.

At least ten counts were recorded for this clonotype. J is TRBJ1-1 and V is TRBV9; 7 bases fit TRBD1. The V and J ends lost 4 bases and 1 base, in that order; junction bases with no gene match: 1. The CDR3 has 13 residues. Germline assignment: CDR1 SGDLS and CDR2 YYNGEE. In DNA, the CDR3 is TGTGCCAGCAGCTACAGGGGGAACACTGAAGCTTTCTTT. Translation gives CASSYRGNTEAFF.

V is TRBV12-3 or TRBV12-4 and J is TRBJ1-4, with a weak D call TRBD1 (5 bases). This CDR3 has 12 residues. Trimming stripped 6 bases from V and 10 bases from J, with 12 bases between. In DNA form, the CDR3 reads TGTGCCAGCAGACAGGATCATGGAAAACTGTTTTTT. It yields the protein CASRQDHGKLFF.

In this sample, this clonotype turned up many times. The chain links TRBV28 to TRBJ2-7; D call uncertain. CDR1 MDHEN and CDR2 SYDVKM come from the germline V gene. This CDR3 contains 14 residues. Trimming removed 5 bases from V and 2 bases from J, with 13 bases in between. CDR3 residues: CASSPRSLTYEQYF. CDR3 coding DNA: TGTGCCAGCAGTCCCAGGTCACTTACCTACGAGCAGTACTTC.

This clonotype was picked up a small number of times. The genes are TRBV9 and TRBJ2-3; tentatively, D is TRBD1 (5 bases). The CDR3 is made up of 13 amino acids. Trimming shortened V by 0 bases and J by 5 bases, and 7 bases separated the two germline ends. Germline V gene sequence: CDR1 SGDLS, CDR2 YYNGEE. CDR3 sequence (DNA): TGTGCCAGCAGCGTAGGCCAGGGAGATACGCAGTATTTT. Residues: CASSVGQGDTQYF.

Many counts were recorded for this clonotype. This sequence joins TRBV7-3 and TRBJ1-1; tentative D call: TRBD1 (6 bases). Germline V CDR1 and CDR2: SGHTA, FQGTGA. The CDR3 has 16 residues. The ends were cut back, 5 bases at V and 7 bases at J, with 23 bases in the middle. CDR3 in amino acids: CASSPTGRGGNLEAFF. Here the CDR3 DNA reads TGTGCCAGCAGCCCGACTGGGCGTGGGGGCAACCTTGAAGCTTTCTTT.

This clonotype has just a few counts. The chain links TRBV29-1 to TRBJ2-7; D may be TRBD2 (6 bases). CDR1 and CDR2 (germline): SQVTM, ANQGSEA. V was clipped by 5 bases and J by 2 bases, with 13 bases between them. The CDR3 is 13 residues long. CDR3 loop: CSVSLASPYEQYF. CDR3 bases: TGCAGCGTTTCACTAGCCTCTCCCTACGAGCAGTACTTC.